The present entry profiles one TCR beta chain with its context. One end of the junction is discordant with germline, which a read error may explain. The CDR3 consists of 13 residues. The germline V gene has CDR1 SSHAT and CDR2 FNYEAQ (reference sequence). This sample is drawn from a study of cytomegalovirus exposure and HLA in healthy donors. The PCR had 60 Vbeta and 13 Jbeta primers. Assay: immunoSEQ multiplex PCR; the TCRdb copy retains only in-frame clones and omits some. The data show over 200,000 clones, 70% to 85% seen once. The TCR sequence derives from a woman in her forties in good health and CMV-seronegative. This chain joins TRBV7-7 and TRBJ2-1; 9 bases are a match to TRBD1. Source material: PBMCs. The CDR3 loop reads CASSLGQGNEQFF. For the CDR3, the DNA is TGTGCTAGCAGCTTAGGACAGGGGAATGAGCAGTTCTTC.